This T cell receptor beta chain was documented in a study of blood T cells in healthy people across ages. For the second PCR, which ran for roughly 6 to 11 cycles, a sample-barcoded 5' primer and a J-beta primer mix were used. TCRdb independently ran MiXCR on the 5' RACE reads; one entry per CDR3 protein. This table has around 1,800,000 distinct CDR3 sequences, roughly 43% appearing once. With V trimmed by 6 bases and J by 0 bases, 8 bases remained unmatched. CDR3 length: 17 amino acids. Germline lookup yields CDR1 MNHNS and CDR2 SASEGT. The sequence derives from a human donor in good health. This rearrangement joins TRBV6-1 to TRBJ2-7, with 13 bases that match TRBD2. Sequenced sample: blood. The CDR3 region is CASRAGLAGWFSYEQYF. Here the CDR3 DNA reads TGTGCCAGCAGGGCGGGACTAGCGGGATGGTTCTCCTACGAGCAGTACTTC.